Presented here are 23 T cell receptor beta chains from one specimen sequenced in a study of CD8 T cells in ankylosing spondylitis. TCRdb re-called the 5' RACE reads through MiXCR, storing one row per CDR3 protein. Counted here are fewer than 350,000 distinct CDR3 sequences, about 9.9% occurring once; the ten biggest clones make up around 8.4%. The sample was blood, either unsorted or a sorted T cell fraction (not recorded which). The receptors were gathered from a female donor with ankylosing spondylitis or in good health (not recorded which).

Ten or more counts support this clonotype. V usage is TRBV5-1 and J usage is TRBJ1-1, with 8 bases matching TRBD1. The CDR3 covers 16 residues. Trimming removed 1 base from V and 1 base from J; junction bases left unmatched: 6. Germline loops: CDR1 SGHRS, CDR2 YFSETQ. The chain's CDR3 is CASSLPPGTGNTEAFF. CDR3 DNA: TGCGCCAGCAGCTTGCCCCCGGGGACAGGGAACACTGAAGCTTTCTTT. The variable domain in full, with the rest retrieved from reference TRBV5-1 and TRBJ1-1, is KAGVTQTPRYLIKTRGQQVTLSCSPISGHRSVSWYQQTPGQGLQFLFEYFSETQRNKGNFPGRFSGRQFSNSRSEMNVSTLELGDSALYLCASSLPPGTGNTEAFFGQGTRLTVV.

There are many counts of this clonotype. J is TRBJ1-5 and V is TRBV12-3 or TRBV12-4; 7 bases are shared with TRBD1. J was trimmed by 2 bases and V by 5 bases; bases with no gene match: 0. The CDR3 is made up of 13 amino acids. This chain's CDR3 is CASSTGGNQPQHF. CDR3 DNA: TGTGCCAGCAGTACAGGGGGCAATCAGCCCCAGCATTTT.

This clonotype has a count of ten or more. V is TRBV5-1 and J is TRBJ2-3; D might be TRBD1 or TRBD2, each matching 6 bases. Germline values: CDR1 SGHRS, CDR2 YFSETQ. V lost 4 bases and J 4 bases, leaving 19 bases between the germline ends. The CDR3 extends over 16 amino acids. CDR3 DNA sequence: TGCGCCAGCAGCGTAGGGGGGTTCGGGTTCGCAGATACGCAGTATTTT. This gives the protein CASSVGGFGFADTQYF.

This clonotype was found many times. The chain joins TRBV9 to TRBJ2-3; 9 positions match TRBD2. The CDR3 spans 15 residues. The V and J ends lost 6 bases and 2 bases, in that order; junction bases with no gene match: 7. The V gene's germline CDR1 is SGDLS and CDR2 YYNGEE. Here the CDR3 reads CASTISGGNTDTQYF. As DNA, the CDR3 is TGTGCCAGCACCATCAGCGGGGGGAACACAGATACGCAGTATTTT.

Ten or more counts support this clonotype. The genes are TRBV5-1 and TRBJ2-1; D uncertain. Trimming removed 1 base at V and 4 bases at J, with 12 bases between. Germline-derived CDR1 and CDR2 are SGHRS and YFSETQ. The CDR3 has 15 amino acids. CDR3 coding DNA: TGCGCCAGCAGCTTGTCAACGGAAATTTACAATGAGCAGTTCTTC. Residues: CASSLSTEIYNEQFF.

This clonotype was recorded at least ten times. V usage is TRBV12-3 or TRBV12-4 and J usage is TRBJ1-1; possible D gene TRBD1, 5 bases. Between the trimmed V and J ends, which lost 7 bases and 5 bases, there was a span of 17 bases. This CDR3 is 14 amino acids long. Here the CDR3 DNA reads TGTGCCAGCACATTATCAGGGACGAGGACTGAAGCTTTCTTT. This sequence encodes CASTLSGTRTEAFF.

This clonotype was picked up many times. V gene TRBV7-9 combines with J gene TRBJ2-2, with D perhaps matching TRBD2 (5 bases). The V end lost 5 bases, the J end lost 6 bases, and 16 bases lay between the germline ends. Germline-derived CDR1 and CDR2 are SEHNR and FQNEAQ (reference sequence). The CDR3 runs to 15 residues. CDR3 amino acids: CASSQDRDPAGELFF. DNA of the CDR3: TGTGCCAGCAGCCAAGACCGGGATCCCGCCGGGGAGCTGTTTTTT.

This clonotype was counted ten times or more. V usage is TRBV5-1 and J usage is TRBJ2-1; TRBD1 matches 8 bases. Germline CDR1 SGHRS, CDR2 YFSETQ. The CDR3 is 15 amino acids. J gave up 3 bases and V 2 bases, and 4 bases lay outside the gene matches. The CDR3 loop is CASSLGQGYYNEQFF. DNA for the CDR3: TGCGCCAGCAGCTTAGGACAGGGCTACTACAATGAGCAGTTCTTC. Complete variable domain (other parts from reference TRBV5-1 and TRBJ2-1): KAGVTQTPRYLIKTRGQQVTLSCSPISGHRSVSWYQQTPGQGLQFLFEYFSETQRNKGNFPGRFSGRQFSNSRSEMNVSTLELGDSALYLCASSLGQGYYNEQFFGPGTRLTVL.

The chain carries TRBV4-3 and TRBJ1-2; D not resolved. CDR1 is LGHNA, CDR2 YSLEER, per germline. CDR3 length equals 15 residues. V was clipped by 0 bases and J by 5 bases, with 13 bases between them. The CDR3 loop is CASSQEVSYRYGYTF. In DNA, the CDR3 is TGCGCCAGCAGCCAAGAGGTGTCGTACCGTTATGGCTACACCTTC.

This clonotype was observed many times. CDR3 in DNA: TGCAGTGTTGAGGGGGCGAAGTACGAGCAGTACTTC. Protein product: CSVEGAKYEQYF. The rearrangement joins TRBV20-1 to TRBJ2-7; 7 bases line up with TRBD1. The germline CDR1 and CDR2 sequences are DFQATT and SNEGSKA (reference sequence). The CDR3 is 12 residues long. The V and J ends lost 7 bases and 4 bases, in that order; junction bases with no gene match: 7.

This clonotype was seen ten or more times. This rearrangement joins TRBV29-1 to TRBJ1-5; 7 nucleotides line up with TRBD1. CDR3 length: 13 amino acids. V lost 5 bases and J lost 2; bases outside the gene matches: 3. Germline V gene sequence: CDR1 SQVTM, CDR2 ANQGSEA. CDR3 DNA sequence: TGCAGCGTTTCTACAGGGGGCAATCAGCCCCAGCATTTT. Translated: CSVSTGGNQPQHF.

This clonotype was picked up many times. V gene TRBV20-1 combines with J gene TRBJ1-1, with D possibly TRBD1 on 6 matching bases. CDR3 length: 14 amino acids. The V end lost 2 bases, the J end lost 5 bases, and 15 bases lay between the germline ends. Per the germline V gene, CDR1 is DFQATT and CDR2 is SNEGSKA (reference sequence). CDR3 nucleotide sequence: TGCAGTGCTAGAATCATCCGGGGGCGGACTGAAGCTTTCTTT. Protein: CSARIIRGRTEAFF.

In its sample, this clonotype was seen many times. The chain recombines TRBV7-2 with TRBJ1-3; D is ambiguous. Trimming stripped 5 bases from V and 2 bases from J, with 7 bases between. This CDR3 comprises 13 residues. Germline CDR1 and CDR2: SGHTA and FQGNSA. CDR3 sequence (DNA): TGTGCCAGCAGCCCCTCAGCTGGAAACACCATATATTTT. Translated: CASSPSAGNTIYF.

This clonotype appeared a few times. The V gene is TRBV5-1, the J gene TRBJ2-7; TRBD1 might be the D (6 bases). The germline gives CDR1 SGHRS, CDR2 YFSETQ. The CDR3 consists of 14 residues. The V end was cut by 0 bases, the J end by 4 bases, with 11 bases between. CDR3 amino acids: CASSLEDSYYEQYF. CDR3 DNA sequence: TGCGCCAGCAGCTTGGAGGACAGCTATTACGAGCAGTACTTC.

This clonotype was detected only a few times. The V call is TRBV5-4, the J call TRBJ2-1; no clear D gene. In germline, CDR1 is SGHNT, CDR2 YYREEE (reference sequence). Trimming left V 0 bases short and J 2 bases short, with 6 bases between. This CDR3 is 14 amino acids long. The CDR3 sequence is CASSLANTYNEQFF. The CDR3 bases are TGTGCCAGCAGCTTGGCAAACACCTACAATGAGCAGTTCTTC.

J is TRBJ2-7 and V is TRBV27; possible D gene TRBD2, 6 bases. The CDR3 runs 18 residues. V was trimmed by 6 bases and J by 4 bases, leaving 28 bases between them. Germline CDR1 and CDR2: MNHEY and SMNVEV (reference sequence). The CDR3 is CASSYRRGRPQTRYEQYF. CDR3 nucleotide sequence: TGTGCCAGCAGCTACCGGCGGGGCAGGCCCCAAACTCGTTACGAGCAGTACTTC.

The chain employs TRBV5-1 and TRBJ2-7; D may be TRBD2 (6 bases). CDR1 is SGHRS, CDR2 YFSETQ, per germline. Between the trimmed V and J ends, which lost 0 bases and 2 bases, there was a span of 12 bases. This CDR3 has 15 residues. The CDR3 nucleotides read TGCGCCAGCAGCTTGGGACTAGTGGGAACCTACGAGCAGTACTTC. Translating gives CASSLGLVGTYEQYF.

The chain links TRBV18 to TRBJ1-1; D is undetermined. From germline, CDR1 is KGHSH and CDR2 LQKENI. The CDR3 loop spans 16 amino acids. V lost 4 bases, J lost 0 bases, and 15 bases lay in between. The CDR3 DNA reads TGTGCCAGCTCACGAACAGAACTTTACATGAACACTGAAGCTTTCTTT. This gives the protein CASSRTELYMNTEAFF.

This clonotype was seen at least ten times. The chain carries TRBV10-3 and TRBJ1-2; D is uncertain. Trimming took off 0 bases at V and 8 bases at J, with 10 bases between the two ends. Germline CDR1 reads ENHRY; CDR2 reads SYGVKD. The CDR3 length is 13 residues. CDR3 DNA sequence: TGTGCCATCAGTGAGTCGAGGGCAGAAGGCTACACCTTC. It codes for CAISESRAEGYTF.

This clonotype was counted ten times or more. The chain combines TRBV5-1 with TRBJ2-3; D is undetermined. The CDR3 has 12 residues. The V end was cut by 4 bases, the J end by 4 bases, with 7 bases between. Germline-derived CDR1 and CDR2 are SGHRS and YFSETQ. CDR3 sequence reads: CASSLTSDTQYF. The CDR3 DNA follows: TGCGCCAGCAGCCTTACGTCAGATACGCAGTATTTT.

This clonotype was counted at least ten times. The CDR3 bases are TGCAGTGCTAGGAATATGCTTCGGGGTCTGAACACTGAAGCTTTCTTT. It yields the protein CSARNMLRGLNTEAFF. The chain recombines TRBV20-1 with TRBJ1-1, with D hard to call. Germline V lookup: CDR1 DFQATT, CDR2 SNEGSKA (reference sequence). Trimming stripped 3 bases from V and 0 bases from J, with 17 bases between. CDR3 length: 16 residues.

This clonotype has a handful of counts. The CDR3 DNA is TGTGCCACCAGTGATTTGCAAGGACTACCCAATGAGCAGTTCTTC. Translation: CATSDLQGLPNEQFF. The chain uses TRBV24-1 and TRBJ2-1; D is perhaps TRBD2 (6 bases). V shed 0 bases and J shed 6 bases, with 11 bases lying between them. This CDR3 has 15 residues. The germline V gene has CDR1 KGHDR and CDR2 SFDVKD.

This clonotype has a count of ten or more. This chain links TRBV9 with TRBJ1-1; 8 nucleotides line up with TRBD1. The CDR3 spans 16 residues. Germline CDR1 is SGDLS and CDR2 is YYNGEE. Losses at the gene ends were 4 bases for V and 2 bases for J; bases not matched to a gene: 10. The CDR3 DNA is TGTGCCAGCAGCCCATGGACAGGGACGTTCAACACTGAAGCTTTCTTT. As protein: CASSPWTGTFNTEAFF.